These T cell receptor beta chains were read from a single sample in a study of immune evolution from preneoplasia to lung adenocarcinoma. Method: immunoSEQ multiplex PCR; TCRdb's copy keeps in-frame clones and lacks some. Counted here are 25,000 or so clones, roughly 70% occurring once; the ten biggest clones make up around 6%. The sequenced sample was FFPE invasive lung adenocarcinoma tissue. The receptors were gathered from a person aged 55 to 69 with invasive lung adenocarcinoma. Some clones in this sample may be carry-over from other donors' samples. Both conserved end residues are part of each CDR3. Fields, in order: V gene, D gene, J gene, clone size, CDR3 DNA, CDR3 protein. A D gene is named only where the DNA matches it firmly. Rows give clone size only sometimes, using once, few, many, or a class for an expanded clone.

TRBV6-1	TRBD1	TRBJ2-7	NA	TGTGCCAGCAGTAGACAGGGGGCCCCACGCAGTTACTTC	CASSRQGAPRSYF
TRBV5-4	NA	TRBJ2-3	medium-sized	TGTGCCAGCAGCATAGAGGGGCTAGTCACAGATACGCAGTATTTT	CASSIEGLVTDTQYF
TRBV30	TRBD2	TRBJ2-1	once	TGTGCCTGGAGAAGGGGCAATGCGGCGGGAGGATGGTACAATGAGCAGTTCTTC	CAWRRGNAAGGWYNEQFF
TRBV30	NA	TRBJ1-1	NA	TGTGCCTGGGGGGCAGGGTGGACTGAAGCTTTCTTT	CAWGAGWTEAFF
TRBV9	TRBD2	TRBJ2-1	NA	TGTGCCAGCAGCGGGGGACTAGCGGGACGTAATGAGCAGTTCTTC	CASSGGLAGRNEQFF
TRBV7-2	TRBD2	TRBJ2-3	NA	TGTGCCAGCAGCTTATCTAGCGGGCCCATAGATACGCAGTATTTT	CASSLSSGPIDTQYF
TRBV5-1	TRBD1	TRBJ2-7	NA	TGCGCCAGCAGCTTGTGGGGGACAGGGGGCTACGAGCAGTACTTC	CASSLWGTGGYEQYF
TRBV5-5	NA	TRBJ1-1	few	TGTGCCAGCACTTTCAGGGAGAACACTGAAGCTTTCTTT	CASTFRENTEAFF
TRBV27	TRBD1	TRBJ2-3	NA	TGTGCCAGCAGACGGGACAGGGGCACAGATACGCAGTATTTT	CASRRDRGTDTQYF
TRBV2	NA	TRBJ1-4	NA	TGTGCCAGCAGGCTCGAAAAACTGTTTTTT	CASRLEKLFF
TRBV7-9	NA	TRBJ1-5	NA	TGTGCCAGCAGCCCGGGGGGCGTGGGTCAGCCCCAGCATTTT	CASSPGGVGQPQHF
TRBV6-4	TRBD1	TRBJ2-2	medium-sized	TGTGCCAGCAGAGAGACAGGGGAGGCCGGGGAGCTGTTTTTT	CASRETGEAGELFF
TRBV28	NA	TRBJ1-5	NA	TGTGCCAGCACCCGAACCGGGACCGGAGGTAATCAGCCCCAGCATTTT	CASTRTGTGGNQPQHF
TRBV19	NA	TRBJ1-5	NA	TGTGCCAGTAGTCCGTTGGCAGTTAATCAGCCCCAGCATTTT	CASSPLAVNQPQHF
TRBV11-2	NA	TRBJ2-5	NA	TGTGCCAGCAGCTCAAGTGAGACCCAGTACTTC	CASSSSETQYF
TRBV5-4	NA	TRBJ1-1	NA	TGTGCCAGCAGGCGCTTCCTCGGGAATACCGCGAACACTGAAGCTTTCTTT	CASRRFLGNTANTEAFF
TRBV2	NA	TRBJ1-1	NA	TGTGCCAGCAGAAATCGGGCCCTACTGAACACTGAAGCTTTCTTT	CASRNRALLNTEAFF
TRBV5-4	NA	TRBJ2-3	NA	TGTGCCAGCAGCTTCACGGACCCCACAGATACGCAGTATTTT	CASSFTDPTDTQYF
TRBV19	NA	TRBJ1-2	NA	TGTGCCAGTAGTCCCCCCGCAGGGAATTACGGCTACACCTTC	CASSPPAGNYGYTF
TRBV19	TRBD1	TRBJ2-7	few	TGTGCCAGTAGCGGGACAGGGGTCTACGAGCAGTACTTC	CASSGTGVYEQYF
TRBV7-9	TRBD1	TRBJ2-7	NA	TGTGCCAGCAGCTCGGACAGGGCCTCCTACGAGCAGTACTTC	CASSSDRASYEQYF
TRBV5-4	NA	TRBJ2-7	NA	TGTGCCAGCAGTAACGACAGGACCTACGAGCAGTACTTC	CASSNDRTYEQYF
TRBV29-1	NA	TRBJ2-1	NA	TGCAGCGTTAAGACAGTCGGACGGTACAATGAGCAGTTCTTC	CSVKTVGRYNEQFF
TRBV5-1	NA	TRBJ1-1	NA	TGCGCCACCTCCTGGACAGAGGGGACTGAAGCTTTCTTT	CATSWTEGTEAFF
TRBV5-1	TRBD1	TRBJ2-4	NA	TGCGCCAGCGGACAGGGCGGCATTCAGTACTTC	CASGQGGIQYF
TRBV5-5	NA	TRBJ2-6	NA	TGTGCCAGCAGCTCGGCAGGGGGGGCCAACGTCCTGACTTTC	CASSSAGGANVLTF
TRBV25-1	NA	TRBJ2-7	NA	TGTGCCAGCTCCTACAGGGGAGGAGAGAACGAGCAGTACTTC	CASSYRGGENEQYF
TRBV28	NA	TRBJ2-7	once	TGTGCCAGCGCGCAACAAGGGGGGTCCTACGAGCAGTACTTC	CASAQQGGSYEQYF
TRBV4-2	NA	TRBJ2-2	NA	TGTGCCAGCAGCCAAGATAGTCAGGGGTCCGGGGAGCTGTTTTTT	CASSQDSQGSGELFF
TRBV11-2	NA	TRBJ2-3	few	TGTGCCAGCAGCAAGGGATCAGATACGCAGTATTTT	CASSKGSDTQYF
TRBV5-4	TRBD1	TRBJ2-2	NA	TGTGCCAGCAGCCGACAGGGGGTTTCAACCACCGGGGAGCTGTTTTTT	CASSRQGVSTTGELFF
TRBV7-9	NA	TRBJ1-1	NA	TGTGCCAGCAGCCCCGGAGGGAGGACTGAAGCTTTCTTT	CASSPGGRTEAFF
TRBV9	NA	TRBJ2-7	NA	TGTGCCAGCAGCGTAGCCCCGACAGCCTCCTACGAGCAGTACTTC	CASSVAPTASYEQYF
TRBV5-1	NA	TRBJ2-3	once	TGCGCCAGCAGCTTGGGGAGGGGGCCCTCGCGAGATACGCAGTATTTT	CASSLGRGPSRDTQYF
TRBV6-5	NA	TRBJ2-2	NA	TGTGCCAGCAGCCCCAGCCTACAGGGCGGGGAGCTGTTTTTT	CASSPSLQGGELFF
TRBV2	NA	TRBJ1-2	NA	TGTGCCAGCACCCCGAGGTGGGACCCTGAATTC	CASTPRWDPEF
TRBV10-2	NA	TRBJ1-1	NA	TGCGCCAGCAGAGGTCAGATGAACACTGAAGCTTTCTTT	CASRGQMNTEAFF
TRBV27	TRBD1	TRBJ2-3	NA	TGTGCCAGCAGTTTCAAACAGGGGAGAGGTGAAGATACGCAGTATTTT	CASSFKQGRGEDTQYF
TRBV9	NA	TRBJ2-1	NA	TGTGCCAGCAGCGTCGGTTCGATAGCGGTTCGGAATGAGCAGTTCTTC	CASSVGSIAVRNEQFF
TRBV5-6	NA	TRBJ1-1	NA	TGTGCCAGCAGCTTGTGGGGAATGAACACTGAAGCTTTCTTT	CASSLWGMNTEAFF
TRBV11-2	NA	TRBJ2-7	few	TGTGCCAGCAGCGAAAACCCAGGGCCCGAGCAGTACTTC	CASSENPGPEQYF
TRBV12-1	NA	TRBJ2-5	NA	TGTGCCAGCAGCTTCGGGGGGCGGGGACTGAGGGGCGAAGAGACCCAGTACTTC	CASSFGGRGLRGEETQYF
TRBV19	NA	TRBJ1-2	NA	TGTGCCAGTAGTAAGGCTTTGAGCTATGGCTACACCTTC	CASSKALSYGYTF
TRBV6-5	NA	TRBJ2-7	NA	TGTGCCAGCAGTCGCGGGACGACAGGGCGCGAGCAGTACTTC	CASSRGTTGREQYF
TRBV2	NA	TRBJ2-1	NA	TGTGCCAGCAGGGGGTACAATGAGCAGTTCTTC	CASRGYNEQFF
TRBV7-2	NA	TRBJ2-3	NA	TGTGCCAGCAGCGGTCAGTACGGCGATACGCAGTATTTT	CASSGQYGDTQYF
TRBV15	TRBD1	TRBJ2-1	NA	TGTGCCACCAGCGAGCCCCGGGACAGGTTTAAAGATGAGCAGTTCTTC	CATSEPRDRFKDEQFF
TRBV6-1	TRBD2	TRBJ2-7	NA	TGTGCCAGCAGTGAAGCTAGCGGGAGCTCCTACGAGCAGTACTTC	CASSEASGSSYEQYF
TRBV19	TRBD1	TRBJ1-5	once	TGTGCCAGTAGACACGACAGGGGCACTAATCAGCCCCAGCATTTT	CASRHDRGTNQPQHF
TRBV18	NA	TRBJ2-4	NA	TGTGCCAGCTCACCTCCGGGCATCGGCATTCAGTACTTC	CASSPPGIGIQYF
TRBV27	TRBD2	TRBJ2-7	NA	TGTGCCAGCAGTACCGGGACTAGAGGCGAGCAGTACTTC	CASSTGTRGEQYF
TRBV27	TRBD1	TRBJ2-5	once	TGTGCCAGCAGCTGGACAGGAGAGACCCAGTACTTC	CASSWTGETQYF
TRBV28	TRBD1	TRBJ2-7	NA	TGTGCCAGCAGGCCGACAGGGTTCGAGCAGTACTTC	CASRPTGFEQYF
TRBV6-5	NA	TRBJ2-7	NA	TGTGCCAGCAGTTACTCCGGCCTGAGTGGCGAGCAGTACTTC	CASSYSGLSGEQYF
TRBV6-4	TRBD1	TRBJ1-2	NA	TGTGCCAGCAGTGACCGACCCGGGACAGAAGCCTATGGCTACACCTTC	CASSDRPGTEAYGYTF
TRBV18	TRBD1	TRBJ1-1	NA	TGTGCCAGCTCACCGGGACAGGTAAACACTGAAGCTTTCTTT	CASSPGQVNTEAFF
TRBV7-2	NA	TRBJ2-5	NA	TGTGCCAGCAGCCGACCCAAAGAGACCCAGTACTTC	CASSRPKETQYF
TRBV6-4	TRBD2	TRBJ2-1	NA	TGTGCCAGCAGGAGACTAGCGGGAGAGGGCAATGAGCAGTTCTTC	CASRRLAGEGNEQFF
TRBV7-2	NA	TRBJ2-7	NA	TGTGCCAGCAGCTTACAGATCTCCTACGAGCAGTACTTC	CASSLQISYEQYF